This T cell receptor (beta chain) was captured by sequencing in a study of blood T cell repertoires in COVID-19. On the study more broadly: The samples span acute and convalescent COVID-19 from the United States, Italy and Spain. T cells, B-cell-depleted T cells, or PBMCs supplied cDNA or gDNA.

Germline loops: CDR1 MNHEY, CDR2 SVGAGI. The CDR3 length is 15 residues. V was clipped by 0 bases and J by 2 bases, with 8 bases between them. This clone was observed once. Under the authors' procedure: The assay estimated nucleated cells by amplifying reference gene primers. This table comes from immunoSEQ multiplex PCR, and its TCRdb copy is limited to in-frame clones, with some not included. Clonal size and the V and J genes are those of that table, whereas D and trimming came from the DNA. There are tens of thousands of clones in the sample; around 81% occur only once, and 28% lies in the top ten.

The sequencing input was peripheral blood. The chain couples TRBV6-5 to TRBJ1-3, with D possibly matching TRBD1 (6 bases). The clonotype originates from a human donor in a cohort sampled during active COVID-19. The CDR3 DNA reads as TGTGCCAGCAGTTACTCGACAGGAGCTGGAAACACCATATATTTT. Translating it yields CASSYSTGAGNTIYF.